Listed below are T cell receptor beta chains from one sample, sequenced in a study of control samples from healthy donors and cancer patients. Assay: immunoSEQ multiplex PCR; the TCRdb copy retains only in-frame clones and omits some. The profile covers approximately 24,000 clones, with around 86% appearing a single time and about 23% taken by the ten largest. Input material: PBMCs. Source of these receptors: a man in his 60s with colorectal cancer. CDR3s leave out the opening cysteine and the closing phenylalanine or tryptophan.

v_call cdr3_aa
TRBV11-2 ASSFSSYNEQF
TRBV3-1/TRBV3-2 ASRRYRDNSPLH
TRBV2 ASSYTTVTTEAF
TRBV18 ASSPDGAEAF
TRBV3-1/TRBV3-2 ASSQVTGTASGNTIY
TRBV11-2 ASSLRMQAGFNNEQF
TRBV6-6 ASSFGRPNHEQY
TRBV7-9 ASSLSGTGELF
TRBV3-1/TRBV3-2 ASKGTATNEKLF
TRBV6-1 ASSELRVANNEQF
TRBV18 ASSPPAAEGPQH
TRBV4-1 ASSQAVLAGTDTQY
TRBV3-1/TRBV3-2 ASSQMAISGNTIY
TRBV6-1 ASSDERVWYNEQF
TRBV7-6 ASSLVAVTGELF
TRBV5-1 ASSLASGAASGNTIY
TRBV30 AWSGDTQY
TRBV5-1 ASSTWDGQETQY
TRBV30 AWVETGKGYGYT
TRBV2 ASSVLGAGYT
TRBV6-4 ASSVSGTGGPYEQY
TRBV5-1 ASSLGAQGDYGYT
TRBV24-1 ATRRQGSGEQF
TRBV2 ASSGLTGRSTDTQY
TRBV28 ASLGESEQF
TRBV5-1 ASSYNQISTDTQY
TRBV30 AWSVSAYEQY
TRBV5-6 ASSQEQGTQY
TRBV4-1 ASSSPGGRYEQY
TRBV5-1 ASSLGDYVDEQF
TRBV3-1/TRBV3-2 ASSQDRWVAQY
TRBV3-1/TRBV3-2 ASSLGTSNNQPQH
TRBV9 ASSVGIPTGVETQY
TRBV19 ASSMSPGTGYGYT